This T cell receptor (beta chain) was captured by sequencing in a study of blood T cells in healthy people across ages (dated by TCRdb to 2014 to 2015). In the study overall: In model experiments, template switching captured about one uniquely barcoded TCR beta cDNA molecule for every two T cells. Four age groups were formed from the donors: young (average about 17 years), middle-aged (less than 40), aged (under 70) and long-lived (approximately 80). For two donors (one aged 18 to 29 and one aged 80 or older), the study analyzed two additional independent replicas of 1 million unique cDNA reads from the same blood draw. Age-related changes in TCR beta repertoire diversity were measured in the study by deep sequencing normalized with unique cDNA molecular identifiers.

The paper as a whole reports these results and caveats: As age increased, observed TCR beta diversity per million T cells dropped in a roughly linear way, and a significant reduction was already evident by age about 40. Estimates of total diversity from one million sequenced T cells were regarded as lower bounds and underestimates. Bulk unsorted PBMC profiling prevented conclusive comparison of naive and antigen-experienced compartments. Compared with the aged group, more naive CD4+ T cells, fewer expanded clones and increased TCR diversity were shown by the long-lived group, suggesting age selection. The percentage of naive T cells measured by flow cytometry correlated strongly with observed TCR beta diversity. The CMV infection status of donors was not known, potentially confounding age-related changes in expanded clonotypes.

The library relied on 5' RACE. Sequencing relied on an Illumina HiSeq 2500. The second PCR ran for roughly 7 to 12 cycles and used a J-beta primer mix along with a sample-barcoded 5' primer. A template-switch 5' adaptor carrying 12 random nucleotides introduced a unique molecular identifier onto each TCR beta cDNA molecule. At least 3 million CDR3-containing paired-end reads were obtained from each sample. The Mint cDNA synthesis kit, primed by a TRBC-specific oligonucleotide, was used to synthesize first-strand cDNA from all RNA. All cDNA was treated with uracil-DNA glycosylase and then went through a first 18-cycle PCR with the universal primers M1SS and BC2_uni_R. As for the original processing: Each sample was normalized by randomly selecting 1 million high-quality reads, each carrying a distinct molecular identifier. Instead of being binned into consensus sequences, reads that shared molecular identifiers were thrown out. MiTCR, with a Q25 quality threshold and the strictest error-elimination algorithm, was used for CDR3 identification, clonotype clustering and error correction. A nonparametric unseen species model with Euler transformation was used to estimate lower-bound total TCR beta diversity. TCRdb cleaned the public reads at Q25 with fastp, built clones with MiXCR and kept in-frame beta chains. Here each entry gathers all rows of one CDR3 protein and keeps the most common genes and DNA. The V and J calls, along with clone size, are taken from TCRdb and not from the paper's own processing. The sample data list about 720,000 distinct CDR3 sequences, and roughly 25% of these were observed just once. Of the sample, under 4% falls within the top ten clones.

CDR1 MGHRA and CDR2 YSYEKL were looked up in the germline V gene. V is trimmed back by 3 bases and J by 0 bases, and the junction contains 3 bases that no gene match accounts for. The CDR3 contains 15 residues, cysteine and phenylalanine counted. CDR3 DNA is the only sequence kept; it has 45 bases, read in frame from the first base. Points on this clonotype: This receptor's antigen is unknown. No base qualities exist here, and no much larger clone lies one base off it.

Donors were 39 systemically healthy Caucasian individuals from Russia aged roughly 6 to 90 years. About 10 milliliters of peripheral blood were drawn from each donor into EDTA-treated Vacutainer tubes. Ficoll-Paque density-gradient centrifugation was used to isolate PBMCs, with at least 7 million per sample. Total RNA, at least 6 micrograms per sample, was extracted from PBMCs with Trizol reagent. For every donor, an aliquot of PBMCs went through flow cytometry to measure the percentages of naive CD45RAhigh/CD27high T cells. This sample also appeared in a second study, on T cells of mothers and their children. As described in the second report: Nine systemically healthy Caucasian individuals served as donors, namely three mothers together with their six children. cDNA synthesis used all of the extracted RNA, with about 1.5 ug of RNA in each 15 ul reaction. In the second PCR, the M1S primer added sample barcodes and 2-4 random nucleotides. More than 9 million TCR beta CDR3 reads were obtained from each mother, and some 3.2 million reads were obtained from each child. TCR recombination output is similarly shaped by thymic selection in related and unrelated pairs, with a minor effect exerted by inherited differences. Normalized repertoire overlap was always found to be slightly, but never significantly, higher in related mother-child pairs than in unrelated mother-child pairs. No persistent microchimeric T cell clones were found, with a detection sensitivity of 85 to 100 clones per million clonotypes. In the study, deep NGS was used to compare the TCR beta repertoires of mothers and children, and features distinguishing related mother-child pairs from unrelated individuals were sought. The mean age was about 40 +/- 4 years for the mothers and 11 +/- 4 years for the children. After adapters were ligated using NEBNext reagents, the libraries underwent 100+100 nt paired-end sequencing on an Illumina HiSeq 2000. To prevent cross-contamination, the mother and child libraries were prepared a month apart and were sequenced in separate runs. For each donor, somewhere between roughly 450,000 and 2,100,000 distinct TCR beta clonotypes were identified. Naive TCR beta clonotypes were estimated from low-frequency clonotypes matched to each donor's FACS-determined naive share, without sorting.

This sequence originates from a boy between 10 and 17 years old in good health. The sequence links TRBV4-1 to TRBJ2-7; 9 central nucleotides agree with TRBD1. The sample consisted of blood. The encoded CDR3 is CASSHGTGSSYEQYF. The sequenced DNA: TGCGCCAGCAGCCACGGGACAGGGAGCTCCTACGAGCAGTACTTC.